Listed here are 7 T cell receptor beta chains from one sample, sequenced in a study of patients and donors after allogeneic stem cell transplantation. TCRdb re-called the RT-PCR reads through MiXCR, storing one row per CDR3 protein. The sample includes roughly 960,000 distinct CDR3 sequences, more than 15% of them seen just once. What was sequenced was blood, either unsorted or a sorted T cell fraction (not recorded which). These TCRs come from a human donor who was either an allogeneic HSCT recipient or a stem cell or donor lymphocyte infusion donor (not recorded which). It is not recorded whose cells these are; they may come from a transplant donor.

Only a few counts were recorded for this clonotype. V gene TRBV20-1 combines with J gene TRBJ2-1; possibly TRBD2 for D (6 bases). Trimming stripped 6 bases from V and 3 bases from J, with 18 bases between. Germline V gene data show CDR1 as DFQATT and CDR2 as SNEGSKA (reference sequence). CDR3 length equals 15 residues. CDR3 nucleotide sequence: TGCAGTGCCCGCCCCAGGAGGGAGGTCTACAATGAGCAGTTCTTC. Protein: CSARPRREVYNEQFF.

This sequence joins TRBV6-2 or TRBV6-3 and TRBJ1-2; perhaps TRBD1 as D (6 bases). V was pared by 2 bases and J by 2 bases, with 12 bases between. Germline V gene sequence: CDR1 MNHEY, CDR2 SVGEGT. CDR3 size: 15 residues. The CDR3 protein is CASSYPRDINYGYTF. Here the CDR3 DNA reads TGTGCCAGCAGTTACCCCCGGGACATCAACTATGGCTACACCTTC.

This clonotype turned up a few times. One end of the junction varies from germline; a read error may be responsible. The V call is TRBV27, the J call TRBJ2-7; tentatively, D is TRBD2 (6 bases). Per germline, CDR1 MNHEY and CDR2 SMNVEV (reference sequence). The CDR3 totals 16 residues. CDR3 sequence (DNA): TGTGCCAGCAGTGTATCCGGGACTCCTAGCTCCTACGAGCAGTACTTC. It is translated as CASSVSGTPSSYEQYF.

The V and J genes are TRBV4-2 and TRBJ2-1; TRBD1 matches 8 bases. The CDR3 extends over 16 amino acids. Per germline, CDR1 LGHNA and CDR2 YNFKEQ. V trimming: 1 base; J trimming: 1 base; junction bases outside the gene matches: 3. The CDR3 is CASSQAGQGSYNEQFF. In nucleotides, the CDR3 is TGTGCCAGCAGCCAAGCTGGACAGGGTTCCTACAATGAGCAGTTCTTC.

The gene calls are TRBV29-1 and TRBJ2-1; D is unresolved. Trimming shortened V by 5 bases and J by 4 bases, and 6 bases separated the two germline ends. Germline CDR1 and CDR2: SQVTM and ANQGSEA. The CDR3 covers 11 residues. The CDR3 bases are TGCAGCGTTCAGGATTACAATGAGCAGTTCTTC. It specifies CSVQDYNEQFF.

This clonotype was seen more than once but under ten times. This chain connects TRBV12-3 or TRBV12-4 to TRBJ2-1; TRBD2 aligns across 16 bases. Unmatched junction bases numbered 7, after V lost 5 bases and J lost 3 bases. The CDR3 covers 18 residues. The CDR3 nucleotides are TGTGCCAGCAGTCTCGGGACTAGCGGGGGGGCCGGCTACAATGAGCAGTTCTTC. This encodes CASSLGTSGGAGYNEQFF.

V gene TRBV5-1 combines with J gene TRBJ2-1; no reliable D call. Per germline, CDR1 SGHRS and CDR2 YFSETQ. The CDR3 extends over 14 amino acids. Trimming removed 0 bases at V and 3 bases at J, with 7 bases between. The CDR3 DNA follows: TGCGCCAGCAGCTTGGGGGCTATCTACAATGAGCAGTTCTTC. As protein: CASSLGAIYNEQFF.